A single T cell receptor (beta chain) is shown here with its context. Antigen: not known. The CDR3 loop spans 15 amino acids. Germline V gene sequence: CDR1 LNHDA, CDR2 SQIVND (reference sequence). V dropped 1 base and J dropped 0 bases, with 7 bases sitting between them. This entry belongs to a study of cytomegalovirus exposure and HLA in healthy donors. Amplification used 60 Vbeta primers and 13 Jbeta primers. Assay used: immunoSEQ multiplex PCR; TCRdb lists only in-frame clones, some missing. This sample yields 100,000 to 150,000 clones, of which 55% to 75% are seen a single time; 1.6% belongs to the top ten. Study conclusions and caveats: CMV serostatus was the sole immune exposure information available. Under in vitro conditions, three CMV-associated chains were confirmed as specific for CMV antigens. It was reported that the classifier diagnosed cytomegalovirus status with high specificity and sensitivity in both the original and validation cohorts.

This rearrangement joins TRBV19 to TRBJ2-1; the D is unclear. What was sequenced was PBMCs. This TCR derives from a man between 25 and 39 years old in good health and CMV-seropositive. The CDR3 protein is CASSIGPGSYNEQFF. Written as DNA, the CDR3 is TGTGCCAGTAGTATAGGACCAGGCTCCTACAATGAGCAGTTCTTC.